Presented here are 5 T cell receptor beta chains from one specimen sequenced in a study of T cells in severe cutaneous drug reactions. The iRepertoire multiplex PCR system with TCR subtype-specific primers built both bulk and single-cell libraries. TCRdb re-called the multiplex PCR reads; every CDR3 protein appears as one record, without DNA. Its table lists 1,300 to 1,500 distinct CDR3 sequences. The donors had carbamazepine-induced Stevens-Johnson syndrome or toxic epidermal necrolysis. Sample: cells from a skin blister. The receptors were gathered from a human donor with a severe cutaneous adverse drug reaction.

The chain links TRBV27 to TRBJ2-3; the D call from TCRdb, TRBD2, cannot be confirmed without DNA. Germline V CDR1 and CDR2: MNHEY, SMNVEV (reference sequence). The CDR3 contains 15 residues. CDR3 residues: CASSRLAGGTDTQYF.

According to its frequency, this clonotype is medium-sized. The V gene is TRBV11-2, the J gene TRBJ2-7; TCRdb gives TRBD1 as the D gene, but with no DNA this cannot be confirmed. Germline CDR1 SGHAT, CDR2 FQNNGV. The CDR3 covers 12 residues. The CDR3 spells CASKSTGLEQYF.

V usage is TRBV20-1 and J usage is TRBJ2-2; the TCRdb D gene call, TRBD1, has no DNA to confirm it. Germline-derived CDR1 and CDR2 are DFQATT and SNEGSKA (reference sequence). The CDR3 is 14 amino acids. This CDR3 is CSAPRAGNTGELFF.

This chain links TRBV3-1 with TRBJ2-7; TCRdb's D call, TRBD1, is unchecked because there is no DNA. The CDR3 extends over 14 amino acids. CDR1 is LGHDT, CDR2 YNNKEL, per germline (reference sequence). This CDR3 reads CASSQGGGPGEQYF.

This clonotype is deemed medium-sized by its frequency. The chain links TRBV7-2 to TRBJ2-7; TCRdb lists TRBD1, though no DNA is available to test this call. CDR3 length equals 15 residues. Germline CDR1 and CDR2: SGHTA and FQGNSA. The CDR3: CASTLTVWGSYEQYF.